This T cell receptor beta chain was sequenced during a study of T-cell reconstitution after alpha-beta-depleted transplantation in children. Germline CDR1 and CDR2: SGHRS and YFSETQ. The ends were cut back, 1 base at V and 1 base at J, with 9 bases in the middle. There are 14 residues in the CDR3. A library of TCRbeta sequences, prepared with unique molecular identifiers, was generated. One entry per CDR3 protein results from TCRdb running MiXCR on the PCR reads. Among about 230,000 distinct CDR3 sequences, about 9.2% were seen once, and the ten largest hold around 6.2%. The sequence was obtained from a human donor who donated a stem cell graft to a child with acute lymphoblastic leukemia. The specimen comprised PBMCs from the stem cell graft donor, sampled from the stem cell graft. The J gene is TRBJ2-7, the V gene TRBV5-1, with D possibly TRBD1 on 5 matching bases. CDR3 bases: TGCGCCAGCAGCTTGTCCGACAGTTCCTACGAGCAGTACTTC. Protein product: CASSLSDSSYEQYF. The whole variable domain, filled in from reference TRBV5-1 and TRBJ2-7, reads KAGVTQTPRYLIKTRGQQVTLSCSPISGHRSVSWYQQTPGQGLQFLFEYFSETQRNKGNFPGRFSGRQFSNSRSEMNVSTLELGDSALYLCASSLSDSSYEQYFGPGTRLTVT.